This T cell receptor beta chain was sequenced during a study of Graves' ophthalmopathy and Graves' hyperthyroidism. This clonotype occurred many times. V was clipped by 1 base and J by 6 bases; unmatched bases: 6. Germline V gene sequence: CDR1 SGHTA, CDR2 FQGNSA. The CDR3 has 16 amino acids. Investigators amplified TCR beta CDR3 regions from RNA transcripts. The library came from an HTBI-primed first-round RT-PCR and a second-round multiplex PCR. TCRdb processed the multiplex PCR reads anew with MiXCR; each CDR3 protein has one entry. Of about 1.2 million distinct CDR3 sequences listed, about 36% are singletons.

Sequencing was carried out using peripheral blood or thyroid tissue (not recorded which). The clonotype was recovered from an adult man with Graves' hyperthyroidism. The V call is TRBV7-2, the J call TRBJ2-3; 11 positions agree with TRBD2. CDR3: CASSLVAGGLADTQYF. In DNA form, the CDR3 reads TGTGCCAGCAGCTTAGTAGCGGGAGGGTTAGCGGATACGCAGTATTTT.